Sequencing of this T cell receptor (beta chain) was carried out in a study of T cells in Graves' hyperthyroidism and ophthalmopathy (dated by TCRdb to about 2019). About the investigation overall: Peripheral blood samples were taken at the time of initial diagnosis, prior to any treatment. The study also compared thyroid tissue and blood T-cell repertoires from over 5 Graves' hyperthyroidism patients. To identify distinguishing TCR V-J signatures, a discovery cohort of about 100 patients was used, comprising fewer than 45 with Graves' ophthalmopathy and 57 with stable Graves' hyperthyroidism. An independent validation cohort of under 20 hyperthyroidism patients and more than 15 patients who later progressed to ophthalmopathy tested prospective prediction of ophthalmopathy. For training and testing, the 100 or so patients in the discovery cohort were randomly divided in a 7:3 ratio. Following sampling, methimazole starting at 30 mg daily was given to hyperthyroidism patients, and high-dose intravenous methylprednisolone was given to ophthalmopathy patients. The paper reports TCR Vbeta CDR3 sequencing of approximately 130 peripheral blood samples: 40 to 45 ophthalmopathy, over 70 hyperthyroidism and approximately 17 progressor patients. Beyond this particular receptor, the publication reports: In validation, progression to ophthalmopathy was predicted by the model with about 70% sensitivity and around 76% specificity, a median of approximately 6.5 months before onset. Sample size was not statistically predetermined, and blinding of investigators to group allocation was not performed. Blood samples also contained most of the expanded thyroid clonotypes (frequency above 0.001), which suggests that blood repertoires may reflect thyroid immune responses. Ophthalmopathy was separated from stable hyperthyroidism by a 13 V-J signature model, with 87.88% sensitivity and approximately 81% specificity obtained in cross-validation and 80%/75% obtained in testing.

The germline V gene encodes CDR1 SGHRS and CDR2 YFSETQ. The CDR3, cysteine through phenylalanine, is 15 amino acids long. Just the 45-base CDR3 DNA is kept, in frame starting at base 1. V is cut back by 0 bases and J by 5 bases, with 7 bases in the junction unmatched. Stable Graves' hyperthyroidism was defined as the absence of progression to ophthalmopathy over 18 months of follow-up. Hyperthyroidism patients were newly diagnosed, with disease duration under 2 months, and aged 18 to 65 years. Any patient with an uncontrolled infection, another autoimmune disease, pregnancy or lactation was excluded. Clinical symptoms, serum thyroxine and TRAb, thyroid ultrasound, and orbital computed tomography formed the basis for the diagnoses. Ficoll-Paque density gradient centrifugation was used to isolate PBMCs from around 9.1 ml of fresh peripheral blood. Trizol reagent was used to extract total RNA, and RNA quality was then checked on an Agilent 2100 Bioanalyzer.

Note on this clonotype: It lacks a known antigen. No quality values exist for individual bases; no much larger clone is one base distant.

The TCR beta CDR3 regions were amplified from the RNA transcripts. A first-round RT-PCR of the TCR CDR3 used the HTBI primer set with the Qiagen OneStep RT-PCR kit. The libraries were constructed in a second round of multiplex PCR and then size-selected and purified. The libraries were sequenced on an Illumina HiSeq2000 using paired-end 100 bp reads. Concerning the study's data processing: Raw data were processed with SOAPnuke, discarding reads with adapters, uncalled bases, mean Phred below 15, or no exact constant-primer or identifier match. COPE v1.2.5 was used to merge the high-quality paired reads, and each unique nucleotide sequence was defined as a clonotype. Clonotypes were aligned to IMGT TRBV, TRBD and TRBJ reference segments using MiTCR v1.1. The analysis included only V-J combinations with a frequency above 0.0001, which together covered about 99% of the repertoires. The TCS score was defined as the ratio of F50 (clonal expansion) to E x V (chaos), calculated using BLOSUM62-based TCRdist between CDR3 peptides within each V-J. Welch's t-statistics and random forest reduced 450 to 600 V-J features to roughly 13, which were used in a naive Bayes classifier (R e1071). The similarity between thyroid and blood repertoires was quantified using the Morisita-Horn index. TCRdb's own reprocessing of the public reads used fastp at Q25 and MiXCR and kept productive beta chains. Merged by CDR3 protein, the rows form single entries marked with the most common genes and DNA. The V and J calls and clone size come from TCRdb's table, not from the authors' own analysis. This sample has roughly 800,000 distinct CDR3 sequences in its table, and 38% of those were observed once. The ten largest clones take up approximately 8.7% of the sample.

The receptor chain draws on TRBV5-1 and TRBJ2-7; 8 bases in the middle match TRBD2. The sequencing input was blood. This receptor was identified in a young man with Graves' hyperthyroidism. The bases are TGCGCCAGCAGCTTGGGGCGGGAGGCCCCGAACGAGCAGTACTTC. It specifies CASSLGREAPNEQYF.